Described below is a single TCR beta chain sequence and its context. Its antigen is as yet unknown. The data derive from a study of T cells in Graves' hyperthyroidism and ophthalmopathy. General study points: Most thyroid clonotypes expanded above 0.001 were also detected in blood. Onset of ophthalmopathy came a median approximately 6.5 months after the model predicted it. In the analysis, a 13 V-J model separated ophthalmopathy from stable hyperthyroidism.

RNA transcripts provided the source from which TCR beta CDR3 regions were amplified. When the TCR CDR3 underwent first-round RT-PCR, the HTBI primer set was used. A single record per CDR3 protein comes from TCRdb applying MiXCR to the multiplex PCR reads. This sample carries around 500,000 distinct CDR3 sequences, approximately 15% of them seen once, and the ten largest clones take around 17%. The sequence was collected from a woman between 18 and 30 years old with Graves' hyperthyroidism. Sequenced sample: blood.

The CDR3 DNA reads TGTGCCAGCAGAAAGGAGACTAGCGGGAGTCAGACCCAGTACTTC. As protein: CASRKETSGSQTQYF. The chain employs TRBV2 and TRBJ2-5; 12 bases line up with TRBD2. The V and J ends lost 6 bases and 6 bases, in that order; junction bases with no gene match: 8. The CDR3 loop spans 15 amino acids. The germline V gene has CDR1 SNHLY and CDR2 FYNNEI.